The 7 T cell receptor beta chains below come from one sample, sequenced in a study of identical twins. TCRdb re-called the 5' RACE reads with MiXCR, one entry per CDR3 protein. The sample includes about 240,000 distinct CDR3 sequences, more than 9% seen only once; the top ten take 9% to 10%. Sequenced input: memory T cells sorted from blood. The receptors stem from a man aged 50 to 59 in good health.

This clonotype was counted at least ten times. This rearrangement joins TRBV20-1 to TRBJ2-5; the match to TRBD1 covers 8 bases. The CDR3 has 14 amino acids. Germline CDR1 DFQATT, CDR2 SNEGSKA (reference sequence). V gave up 6 bases and J gave up 5 bases; unmatched junction bases: 11. CDR3 in DNA: TGCAGTGCCAACCCCGGGACAGGAAGGGAGACCCAGTACTTC. Its protein product is CSANPGTGRETQYF.

This sequence joins TRBV19 and TRBJ1-4, with TRBD1 identical over 9 bases. The CDR3 runs 13 residues. J gave up 6 bases and V 7 bases, and 3 bases lay outside the gene matches. Germline V gene sequence: CDR1 LNHDA, CDR2 SQIVND (reference sequence). CDR3 in amino acids: CASKGQGDEKLFF. Written as DNA, the CDR3 is TGTGCCAGTAAGGGACAGGGCGATGAAAAACTGTTTTTT.

This clonotype has more than one count but fewer than ten. The chain carries TRBV10-1 and TRBJ2-5, with D uncertain. CDR3 length: 16 residues. Germline V lookup: CDR1 WNHNN, CDR2 SYGVQD (reference sequence). Trimming took off 2 bases at V and 2 bases at J, with 15 bases between the two ends. CDR3 in DNA: TGCGCCAGCAGTGAGGGCTCGAGGTCAGGTCAAGAGACCCAGTACTTC. This translates into CASSEGSRSGQETQYF.

The V and J genes are TRBV29-1 and TRBJ1-2; tentative D call: TRBD1 (5 bases). The V gene lost 6 bases and the J gene lost 3 bases, with 8 bases spanning the gap. CDR3 length: 11 amino acids. Germline-derived CDR1 and CDR2 are SQVTM and ANQGSEA. In DNA, the CDR3 is TGCAGCGTGGGGGAAGACTATGGCTACACCTTC. Translated: CSVGEDYGYTF.

The V gene is TRBV5-4, the J gene TRBJ2-7; 7 bases line up with TRBD2. V shed 1 base and J 7 bases; nucleotides not matched to a gene: 8. The CDR3 is made up of 14 amino acids. Germline loops: CDR1 SGHNT, CDR2 YYREEE (reference sequence). Here the CDR3 DNA reads TGTGCCAGCAGCTTGCCGGCGGGAGCGGGTGAGCAGTACTTC. It is translated as CASSLPAGAGEQYF. The whole variable domain, remainder taken from reference TRBV5-4 and TRBJ2-7, is ETGVTQSPTHLIKTRGQQVTLRCSSQSGHNTVSWYQQALGQGPQFIFQYYREEENGRGNFPPRFSGLQFPNYSSELNVNALELDDSALYLCASSLPAGAGEQYFGPGTRLTVT.

This clonotype appeared many times. The chain has TRBV27 and TRBJ1-2; D gene unclear. Germline CDR1 is MNHEY and CDR2 is SMNVEV (reference sequence). The CDR3 is 13 amino acids. Trimming removed 5 bases from V and 6 bases from J, with 13 bases in between. CDR3 DNA sequence: TGTGCCAGCAGTCGAGGGCCGGCGGATGGCTACACCTTC. Amino acid sequence: CASSRGPADGYTF.

This chain uses TRBV7-9 with TRBJ2-7; a weak D match, TRBD2 (6 bases). The CDR3 extends over 14 amino acids. Trimming took off 2 bases at V and 2 bases at J, with 10 bases between the two ends. CDR1 SEHNR and CDR2 FQNEAQ come from the germline V gene (reference sequence). This CDR3 reads CASSLMSGAYEQYF. In nucleotides, the CDR3 is TGTGCCAGCAGCTTAATGTCGGGGGCCTACGAGCAGTACTTC.